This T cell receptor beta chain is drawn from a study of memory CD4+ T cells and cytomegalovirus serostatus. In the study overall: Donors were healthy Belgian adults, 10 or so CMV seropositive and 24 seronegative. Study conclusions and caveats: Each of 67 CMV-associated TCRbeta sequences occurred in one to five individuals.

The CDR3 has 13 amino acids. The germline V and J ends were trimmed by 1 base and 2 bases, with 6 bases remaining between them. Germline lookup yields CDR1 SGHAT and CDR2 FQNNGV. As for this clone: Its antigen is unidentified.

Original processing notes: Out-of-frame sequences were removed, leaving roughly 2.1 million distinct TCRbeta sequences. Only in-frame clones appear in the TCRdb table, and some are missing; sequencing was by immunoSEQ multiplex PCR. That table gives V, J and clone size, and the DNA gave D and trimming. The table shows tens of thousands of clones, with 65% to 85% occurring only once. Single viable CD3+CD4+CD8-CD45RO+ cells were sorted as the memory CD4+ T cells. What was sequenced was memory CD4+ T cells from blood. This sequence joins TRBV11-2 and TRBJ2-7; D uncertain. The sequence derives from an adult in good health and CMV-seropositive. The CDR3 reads CASSLAGTYEQYF. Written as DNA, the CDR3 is TGTGCCAGCAGCTTAGCGGGCACCTACGAGCAGTACTTC.